This T cell receptor beta chain is drawn from a study of Graves' ophthalmopathy and Graves' hyperthyroidism. General observations from the study: Blood samples also showed most expanded thyroid clonotypes exceeding 0.001 frequency.

The CDR3 consists of 12 residues. The trim removed 3 bases at V and 4 bases at J, leaving 3 bases unmatched. Germline lookup yields CDR1 DFQATT and CDR2 SNEGSKA (reference sequence). This clonotype occurred a few times. The antigen is undetermined. The sequenced template was RNA, covering the TCR beta CDR3 region. HTBI primers primed a first-round RT-PCR, and a second-round multiplex PCR followed. One entry per CDR3 protein results from TCRdb running MiXCR on the multiplex PCR reads. The sample carries hundreds of thousands of distinct CDR3 sequences, roughly two fifths recorded once. V usage is TRBV20-1 and J usage is TRBJ2-7, with 7 bases lining up with TRBD2. Sequencing was done on a sample of peripheral blood. This sequence originates from an adult man with Graves' ophthalmopathy. In nucleotides, the CDR3 is TGCAGTGCTAGGTCTAGCGGTTACGAGCAGTACTTC. Encoded protein: CSARSSGYEQYF.